The T cell receptor (beta chain) described here comes from a study of blood T cells in healthy people across ages. Overall study results and limits: Whereas aged donors had fewer naive CD4+ cells, long-lived donors had more of them and higher diversity.

V lost 4 bases and J lost 8, with 18 bases in between. The CDR3 has 15 amino acids. Germline V gene sequence: CDR1 SGDLS, CDR2 YYNGEE. A sample-barcoded 5' primer and a J-beta primer mix were used in a second PCR of roughly 6 to 11 cycles. TCRdb reprocessed the 5' RACE reads with MiXCR, giving one entry per CDR3 protein. Of around 1,000,000 distinct CDR3 sequences detected, approximately 25% appear once; the ten largest clones hold 0.65% to 0.75%. As concerns this clonotype: Its antigen is not known.

The same data also went into a second study, on T cells of mothers and their children.

This sequence joins TRBV9 and TRBJ1-4, with a weak D call TRBD1 (5 bases). The source is a girl aged 2-10 years in good health. Sequenced input: blood. CDR3 region: CASSTRGERKEKLFF. The DNA for the CDR3 is TGTGCCAGCAGCACCCGAGGGGAGCGCAAAGAAAAACTGTTTTTT.